This T cell receptor beta chain is drawn from a study of blood T cell repertoires in COVID-19. Looking at the study overall: Sample material is recorded as cDNA or gDNA derived from T cells, B-cell-depleted T cells, or PBMCs.

Trimming shortened V by 1 base and J by 0 bases, and 11 bases separated the two germline ends. This CDR3 comprises 16 residues. Germline V gene data show CDR1 as LNHNV and CDR2 as YYDKDF (reference sequence). Some clones are missing from TCRdb's copy, which holds only in-frame ones; the method was immunoSEQ multiplex PCR. The table lists hundreds of thousands of clones, 80% to 90% of them singletons. The TCR comes from a man aged 35 to 55 with acute or convalescent COVID-19. The chain couples TRBV15 to TRBJ2-3; D possibly corresponds to TRBD1 (6 bases). Source material: peripheral blood. CDR3 protein: CATSRGGGQSTDTQYF. In DNA, the CDR3 is TGTGCCACCAGCAGAGGAGGGGGACAAAGCACAGATACGCAGTATTTT.